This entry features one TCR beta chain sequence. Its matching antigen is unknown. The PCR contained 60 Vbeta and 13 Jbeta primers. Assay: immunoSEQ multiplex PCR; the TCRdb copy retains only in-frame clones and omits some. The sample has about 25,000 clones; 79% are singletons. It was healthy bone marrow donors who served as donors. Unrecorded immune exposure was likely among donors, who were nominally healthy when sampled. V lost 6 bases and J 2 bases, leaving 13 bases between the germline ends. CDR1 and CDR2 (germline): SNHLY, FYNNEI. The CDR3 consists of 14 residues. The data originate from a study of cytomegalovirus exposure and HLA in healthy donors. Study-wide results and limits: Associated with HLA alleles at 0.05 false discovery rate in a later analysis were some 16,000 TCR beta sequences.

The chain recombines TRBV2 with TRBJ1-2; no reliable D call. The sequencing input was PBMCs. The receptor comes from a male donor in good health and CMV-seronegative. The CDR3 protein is CASRAITPNYGYTF. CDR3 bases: TGTGCCAGCAGGGCAATTACACCAAACTATGGCTACACCTTC.